This entry lists 7 T cell receptor beta chains sequenced from one sample in a study of OX40 agonist ivuxolimab in advanced cancers. Assay used: immunoSEQ multiplex PCR; TCRdb lists only in-frame clones, some missing. This table has around 90,000 clones, 90% appearing once. Specimen: CD4+ or CD8+ T cells sorted from blood, collected in a trial of the OX40 agonist ivuxolimab. Source of these receptors: an adult with an advanced solid tumor such as melanoma, head and neck, liver or kidney cancer.

The chain is built from TRBV27 and TRBJ1-3; TRBD1 aligns across 7 bases. This CDR3 region has 14 residues. V lost 7 bases and J lost 4; bases outside the gene matches: 7. Germline-derived CDR1 and CDR2 are MNHEY and SMNVEV (reference sequence). CDR3 amino acids: CASKGTVSGNTIYF. CDR3 bases: TGTGCCAGCAAAGGGACAGTCTCAGGAAACACCATATATTTT.

This clone is a singleton in its sample. The V gene is TRBV7-8, the J gene TRBJ2-7, with a weak D call TRBD2 (5 bases). V dropped 3 bases and J dropped 3 bases, with 15 bases sitting between them. Germline values: CDR1 SGHVS, CDR2 FQNEAQ. This CDR3 region has 15 residues. The DNA of the CDR3 is TGTGCCAGCAGCTTCGGCAACACGGGGAGCTACGAGCAGTACTTC. Protein: CASSFGNTGSYEQYF.

V is TRBV13 and J is TRBJ2-3; maybe TRBD2 (5 bases). This CDR3 is 14 amino acids long. CDR1 and CDR2 from the germline V gene are PRHDT and FYEKMQ (reference sequence). Trimming removed 5 bases from V and 2 bases from J, with 11 bases in between. The CDR3 coding sequence is TGTGCCAGCAGCCAGGAGGTCCACACAGATACGCAGTATTTT. It specifies CASSQEVHTDTQYF.

The chain has TRBV7-9 and TRBJ1-1; no clear D gene. V lost 1 base, J lost 6 bases, and 12 bases lay in between. The length of the CDR3 is 14 residues. Germline V CDR1 and CDR2: SEHNR, FQNEAQ (reference sequence). CDR3 DNA: TGTGCCAGCAGCTTAGTTGTGTGGGAAGCTGAAGCTTTCTTT. It is translated as CASSLVVWEAEAFF.

The genes are TRBV6-4 and TRBJ2-3; D might be TRBD1 (6 bases). V was clipped by 6 bases and J by 0 bases, with 10 bases between them. The CDR3 covers 14 residues. CDR1 is MRHNA and CDR2 is SNTAGT in the germline V gene. CDR3 DNA: TGTGCCAGCAGCGAACAGGGAAGCACAGATACGCAGTATTTT. Protein sequence: CASSEQGSTDTQYF.

The chain combines TRBV10-1 with TRBJ2-7; 8 bases line up with TRBD2. This CDR3 is 13 amino acids long. Looked up from germline, CDR1 is WNHNN and CDR2 is SYGVQD (reference sequence). Unmatched junction bases numbered 3, after V lost 4 bases and J lost 4 bases. The DNA of the CDR3 is TGCGCCAGCAGTGCCCAGCGGGGGTACGAGCAGTACTTC. Amino acid sequence: CASSAQRGYEQYF.

The gene calls are TRBV11-2 and TRBJ2-1; perhaps D is TRBD1 or TRBD2 (5 bases each). The ends were cut back, 1 base at V and 5 bases at J, with 6 bases in the middle. Germline V gene lookup returns CDR1 SGHAT and CDR2 FQNNGV. This CDR3 spans 13 amino acids. The CDR3 loop is CASSLGGDNEQFF. The DNA for the CDR3 is TGTGCCAGCAGCTTAGGAGGGGACAATGAGCAGTTCTTC.